The present entry profiles one T cell receptor (beta chain) with its context. Its antigen is not identified. These data come from a study of somatic mutations in cytotoxic T cells in rheumatoid arthritis. Background on the study: Flow-sorting brought some V beta antibody-stained T-cell populations to nearly 100% purity, V beta1+ cells sequenced for TCRB among them.

Assay: immunoSEQ multiplex PCR; the TCRdb copy retains only in-frame clones and omits some. This table has fewer than 25,000 clones, around 80% appearing once. Purity of the CD4+ and CD8+ cells, isolated by positive magnetic bead selection, was checked by flow cytometry. Study observations and caveats: Clonality of CD8+ T cells, which was compared between rheumatoid arthritis patients and age-matched healthy controls, did not differ significantly.

Germline loops: CDR1 SGHNT, CDR2 YYREEE (reference sequence). The CDR3 is made up of 15 amino acids. V gave up 7 bases and J gave up 4 bases, with 20 bases separating them. Sample: CD8+ T cells sorted from blood. The V and J genes are TRBV5-4 and TRBJ1-1, with D possibly matching TRBD1 (6 bases). This receptor was identified in a woman aged 45-60 years in good health. The CDR3 loop is CASSYGQGLGTEAFF. CDR3 in DNA: TGTGCCAGCTCATACGGGCAGGGGTTGGGCACTGAAGCTTTCTTT. Variable domain in full (rest from reference TRBV5-4 and TRBJ1-1): ETGVTQSPTHLIKTRGQQVTLRCSSQSGHNTVSWYQQALGQGPQFIFQYYREEENGRGNFPPRFSGLQFPNYSSELNVNALELDDSALYLCASSYGQGLGTEAFFGQGTRLTVV.